Each of the 24 T cell receptor beta chains below was sequenced from the same sample in a study of T cells in Graves' hyperthyroidism and ophthalmopathy. RNA transcripts served as the template for amplifying TCR beta CDR3 regions. The TCR CDR3 was amplified in a first-round RT-PCR using the HTBI primer set. TCRdb reprocessed the multiplex PCR reads via MiXCR and lists one record per CDR3 protein. The sample has about 760,000 distinct CDR3 sequences, over 35% seen once; the top ten hold roughly 30%. The sequenced sample was blood. The source is a woman aged 40 to 50 with Graves' hyperthyroidism.

This clonotype was observed at least ten times. This rearrangement joins TRBV11-3 to TRBJ2-5; D perhaps matches TRBD2 (6 bases). The V end was cut by 3 bases, the J end by 3 bases, with 20 bases between. Germline CDR1 reads SGHNT; CDR2 reads YENEEA. The CDR3 is 17 residues long. CDR3 region: CASSLGRGRSGEETQYF. CDR3 nucleotides: TGTGCCAGCAGCTTGGGACGAGGGCGGTCGGGAGAAGAGACCCAGTACTTC.

This clonotype was seen many times. J is TRBJ1-2 and V is TRBV12-3 or TRBV12-4, with 8 positions matching TRBD1. The CDR3 spans 13 residues. J lost 6 bases, V lost 6 bases, and 6 bases had no gene match. This CDR3 is CASSMTGAHGYTF. Here the CDR3 DNA reads TGTGCCAGCAGCATGACAGGGGCCCATGGCTACACCTTC.

This clonotype occurred many times. This chain uses TRBV2 with TRBJ1-5; no reliable D call. V lost 7 bases, J lost 7 bases, and 17 bases lay in between. Germline-derived CDR1 and CDR2 are SNHLY and FYNNEI. This CDR3 is 14 amino acids long. The CDR3: CASTSEGERQPQHF. CDR3 DNA sequence: TGTGCCAGCACTTCCGAGGGTGAACGGCAGCCCCAGCATTTT.

This clonotype was recorded a few times. The rearrangement uses TRBV3-1 and TRBJ2-5, with TRBD1 as a possible D gene (5 bases). In germline, CDR1 is LGHDT, CDR2 YNNKEL (reference sequence). This CDR3 is built from 14 residues. V shed 0 bases and J shed 3 bases, with 8 bases lying between them. CDR3 protein: CASSQEAGKETQYF. The CDR3 DNA is TGTGCCAGCAGCCAAGAGGCAGGGAAAGAGACCCAGTACTTC.

The V call is TRBV6-2 or TRBV6-3, the J call TRBJ1-1, with D uncertain. The V end lost 8 bases, the J end lost 1 base, and 8 bases lay between the germline ends. The CDR3 has 12 amino acids. Germline V gene data show CDR1 as MNHEY and CDR2 as SVGEGT. The CDR3 DNA is TGTGCCAGCCGATATCAGAACACTGAAGCTTTCTTT. Its protein product is CASRYQNTEAFF.

To note about this clonotype: A much more abundant neighbour one base away suggests this may be a read error. The chain recombines TRBV12-3 or TRBV12-4 with TRBJ1-5; D call uncertain. This CDR3 is built from 13 residues. The CDR3 DNA follows: TGTGCCGGCAGTTATGGAGAGAATCAGCCCCAGCATTTT. Translated: CAGSYGENQPQHF.

In its sample, this clonotype was seen many times. V and J are TRBV7-9 and TRBJ2-7; 10 bases map to TRBD2. This CDR3 has 15 amino acids. V trimming: 1 base; J trimming: 2 bases; junction bases outside the gene matches: 2. Germline V gene lookup returns CDR1 SEHNR and CDR2 FQNEAQ (reference sequence). In DNA form, the CDR3 reads TGTGCCAGCAGCTTAGGGACTAGCGGAACCTACGAGCAGTACTTC. Translating gives CASSLGTSGTYEQYF.

The chain carries TRBV6-1 and TRBJ1-2, with 8 bases identical to TRBD1. Germline lookup yields CDR1 MNHNS and CDR2 SASEGT. The CDR3 totals 14 residues. The V gene end was trimmed by 6 bases and the J gene end by 4 bases; junction bases not matched to a gene: 7. CDR3 DNA sequence: TGTGCCAGCAGCTCCGGACAGGGAACCTATGGCTACACCTTC. It yields the protein CASSSGQGTYGYTF.

The chain employs TRBV20-1 and TRBJ1-2, with TRBD1 identical over 8 bases. The CDR3 covers 13 residues. Germline V gene sequence: CDR1 DFQATT, CDR2 SNEGSKA (reference sequence). The J segment lost 2 bases and the V segment lost 5 bases, leaving 4 bases of the junction unmatched. The DNA of the CDR3 is TGCAGTGCTGCTCAGGGGGCGAACTATGGCTACACCTTC. Residues: CSAAQGANYGYTF.

The chain employs TRBV5-4 and TRBJ2-7; no definite D call. The CDR3 sequence is 13 residues long. Germline V CDR1 and CDR2: SGHNT, YYREEE (reference sequence). V lost 2 bases to trimming and J lost 0 bases, with 6 bases between them. CDR3 amino acids: CASSFLGSYEQYF. For the CDR3, the DNA is TGTGCCAGCAGCTTTTTAGGCTCCTACGAGCAGTACTTC.

This chain links TRBV6-5 with TRBJ1-3; 10 bases fit TRBD1. The CDR3 spans 17 residues. J lost 0 bases, V lost 6 bases, and 8 bases had no gene match. The germline V gene has CDR1 MNHEY and CDR2 SVGAGI. The CDR3 here is CASSFPGQGNSGNTIYF. CDR3 nucleotide sequence: TGTGCCAGCAGCTTTCCGGGACAGGGGAACTCTGGAAACACCATATATTTT.

This clonotype was found many times. This chain links TRBV10-3 with TRBJ1-2; D is possibly TRBD1 (5 bases). The CDR3 has 14 residues. The germline gives CDR1 ENHRY, CDR2 SYGVKD. V was shortened by 4 bases and J by 4 bases, with 13 bases between the two germline ends. The CDR3 DNA reads TGTGCCATCAGTGTGGGGGGAAGAGTCTATGGCTACACCTTC. Translated: CAISVGGRVYGYTF.

This clonotype came up many times. The gene calls are TRBV7-8 and TRBJ2-2; no reliable D call. CDR1 and CDR2 from the germline V gene are SGHVS and FQNEAQ. Trimming took 1 base from V and 1 from J, leaving 7 bases between them. The CDR3 is 15 amino acids. The DNA for the CDR3 is TGTGCCAGCAGCTTAGTCACGGTGAACACCGGGGAGCTGTTTTTT. Translating gives CASSLVTVNTGELFF.

The CDR3 here is CASSSSRDQPQHF. CDR3 sequence (DNA): TGTGCCAGCAGCTCGAGCCGGGATCAGCCCCAGCATTTT. V and J are TRBV7-2 and TRBJ1-5; no clear D gene. Trimming removed 4 bases at V and 5 bases at J, with 9 bases between. Germline CDR1 and CDR2: SGHTA and FQGNSA. The CDR3 length is 13 residues.

CDR3 residues: CAISPLGRNYGYTF. DNA of the CDR3: TGTGCCATCAGTCCCCTCGGACGGAATTATGGCTACACCTTC. The rearrangement links TRBV10-3 to TRBJ1-2; D not certain. The CDR3 covers 14 residues. Germline CDR1 is ENHRY and CDR2 is SYGVKD. V shed 5 bases and J shed 5 bases, with 15 bases lying between them.

V usage is TRBV29-1 and J usage is TRBJ1-1; 7 nucleotides match TRBD1. V gave up 3 bases and J gave up 7 bases; unmatched junction bases: 5. This CDR3 is built from 12 residues. CDR1 and CDR2 (germline): SQVTM, ANQGSEA. The CDR3 loop reads CSVEDRRFEAFF. In DNA, the CDR3 is TGCAGCGTTGAGGACAGGAGATTTGAAGCTTTCTTT.

This clonotype was seen many times. The chain employs TRBV9 and TRBJ1-2, with 8 bases that match TRBD1. Per the germline V gene, CDR1 is SGDLS and CDR2 is YYNGEE. With V trimmed by 2 bases and J by 7 bases, 7 bases remained unmatched. CDR3 size: 14 residues. CDR3 in DNA: TGTGCCAGCAGCGTTGAAACAGGGGGTGGTGGCTACACCTTC. It codes for CASSVETGGGGYTF. Variable domain in full (rest from reference TRBV9 and TRBJ1-2): DSGVTQTPKHLITATGQRVTLRCSPRSGDLSVYWYQQSLDQGLQFLIQYYNGEERAKGNILERFSAQQFPDLHSELNLSSLELGDSALYFCASSVETGGGGYTFGSGTRLTVV.

The chain combines TRBV29-1 with TRBJ2-7; 7 bases match TRBD1. The CDR3 has 13 amino acids. Germline V lookup: CDR1 SQVTM, CDR2 ANQGSEA. Losses at the gene ends were 5 bases for V and 0 bases for J; bases not matched to a gene: 4. The DNA of the CDR3 is TGCAGCGTTAGCGAGGGGGCCTCCTACGAGCAGTACTTC. It translates to CSVSEGASYEQYF.

The chain combines TRBV25-1 with TRBJ1-2; D call uncertain. The length of the CDR3 is 17 residues. Germline V lookup: CDR1 MGHDK, CDR2 SYGVNS. The ends were cut back, 8 bases at V and 4 bases at J, with 26 bases in the middle. The CDR3 DNA reads TGTGCCAGCTCACGTAGCGGGCAGTATCACCTCCTCTATGGCTACACCTTC. Amino acid sequence: CASSRSGQYHLLYGYTF.

The sample holds a few counts of this clonotype. J is TRBJ1-1 and V is TRBV5-8; D gene uncertain. Trimming stripped 0 bases from V and 1 base from J, with 7 bases between. This CDR3 spans 14 amino acids. The germline V gene has CDR1 SGHTS and CDR2 YDEGEE. The CDR3 bases are TGTGCCAGCAGCTTGGAATCTACGAACACTGAAGCTTTCTTT. Protein: CASSLESTNTEAFF.

This clonotype appeared a few times. V usage is TRBV20-1 and J usage is TRBJ1-3; D not certain. Germline CDR1 and CDR2: DFQATT and SNEGSKA (reference sequence). With 3 bases removed from V and 0 bases from J, the gap between germline ends came to 15 bases. The CDR3 contains 16 residues. CDR3 nucleotide sequence: TGCAGTGCTAGTAGTATAGGATTACCCTCTGGAAACACCATATATTTT. Amino acid sequence: CSASSIGLPSGNTIYF.

A note on this clonotype: A much larger clone lies one base from this, so it may be a read error. The chain carries TRBV7-2 and TRBJ2-7; no clear D. The CDR3 is made up of 13 amino acids. Germline V CDR1 and CDR2: SGHTA, FQGNSA. CDR3 sequence reads: CASGLSRFDEQYF. The CDR3 bases are TGTGCCAGCGGCTTAAGCAGATTTGACGAGCAGTACTTC.

The chain employs TRBV19 and TRBJ1-2; D gene unclear. The length of the CDR3 is 11 residues. CDR1 is LNHDA, CDR2 SQIVND, per germline (reference sequence). V lost 11 bases and J lost 8, with 15 bases in between. Here the CDR3 reads CAGIEGGGYTF. The CDR3 DNA sequence: TGTGCCGGTATTGAGGGAGGAGGCTACACCTTC.

To note about this clonotype: The junction departs from the called germline gene at one end, perhaps through a read error. The CDR3 is CASSQEGLSGANVLTF. CDR3 sequence (DNA): TGTGCCAGCAGTCAAGAGGGTCTATCAGGGGCCAACGTCCTGACTTTC. This sequence joins TRBV4-2 and TRBJ2-6; possibly TRBD2 for D (5 bases). Germline CDR1 reads LGHNA; CDR2 reads YNFKEQ. The CDR3 is made up of 16 amino acids.